These 25 T cell receptor beta chains came from one sample sequenced in a study of cytomegalovirus exposure and HLA in healthy donors. Primers for the PCR totalled 60 Vbeta and 13 Jbeta. The protocol was immunoSEQ multiplex PCR, while the TCRdb copy is restricted to in-frame clones and leaves out a portion. The data contain approximately 150,000 clones, approximately 71% of them seen just once; the ten biggest clones take up 1.3% to 1.5%. Sample: PBMCs. The receptors shown here come from a man over 45 in good health and CMV-seronegative.

In this sample, this clone turned up once. The chain combines TRBV2 with TRBJ2-2; 9 bases align to TRBD1. Per germline, CDR1 SNHLY and CDR2 FYNNEI. Germline trimming cut 4 bases from V and 2 bases from J; bases unmatched to any gene: 5. This CDR3 region has 16 residues. CDR3 sequence reads: CASSGTGALNTGELFF. CDR3 coding DNA: TGTGCCAGCAGTGGGACAGGGGCCCTAAACACCGGGGAGCTGTTTTTT.

The chain links TRBV2 to TRBJ2-2; 7 bases match TRBD1. V gave up 1 base and J gave up 7 bases; unmatched junction bases: 3. The germline V gene has CDR1 SNHLY and CDR2 FYNNEI. The CDR3 covers 14 residues. As DNA, the CDR3 is TGTGCCAGCAGTGAAGGACAGGGAATCGGGGAGCTGTTTTTT. Translating gives CASSEGQGIGELFF.

This clone was seen more than once but under ten times. The rearrangement links TRBV2 to TRBJ1-2, with D tentatively TRBD1 (5 bases). CDR1 and CDR2 (germline): SNHLY, FYNNEI. Between the trimmed V and J ends, which lost 5 bases and 3 bases, there was a span of 10 bases. The CDR3 is made up of 13 amino acids. The CDR3 DNA follows: TGTGCCAGCAGTTTAGGGGCTGACTATGGCTACACCTTC. Translation gives CASSLGADYGYTF. Variable domain in full (rest from reference TRBV2 and TRBJ1-2): EPEVTQTPSHQVTQMGQEVILRCVPISNHLYFYWYRQILGQKVEFLVSFYNNEISEKSEIFDDQFSVERPDGSNFTLKIRSTKLEDSAMYFCASSLGADYGYTFGSGTRLTVV.

This sequence joins TRBV5-1 and TRBJ2-7; 8 positions match TRBD1. The V segment lost 3 bases and the J segment 3 bases; nucleotides outside the gene matches: 5. CDR1 is SGHRS, CDR2 YFSETQ, per germline. This CDR3 contains 14 residues. The CDR3 DNA is TGCGCCAGCAGCTCGGACAGGGTCGGCTACGAGCAGTACTTC. It yields the protein CASSSDRVGYEQYF.

This chain connects TRBV2 to TRBJ1-2; D unclear. This CDR3 has 14 residues. Trimming took off 3 bases at V and 6 bases at J, with 14 bases between the two ends. Germline values: CDR1 SNHLY, CDR2 FYNNEI. The CDR3, as DNA: TGTGCCAGCAGTGACCCCGGGGTTGGGCATGGCTACACCTTC. It translates to CASSDPGVGHGYTF.

The V and J genes are TRBV5-1 and TRBJ2-7, with D perhaps TRBD1 (6 bases). The CDR3 has 14 residues. Between the trimmed V and J ends, which lost 2 bases and 6 bases, there was a span of 15 bases. Germline-derived CDR1 and CDR2 are SGHRS and YFSETQ. The CDR3 sequence is CASSFLQGPSEQYF. DNA for the CDR3: TGCGCCAGCAGCTTTTTACAGGGTCCTTCCGAGCAGTACTTC.

The chain links TRBV7-9 to TRBJ1-2, with 7 bases identical to TRBD1. Germline CDR1 SEHNR, CDR2 FQNEAQ (reference sequence). There are 13 residues in the CDR3. V lost 4 bases, J lost 8 bases, and 7 bases stayed unmatched. For the CDR3, the DNA is TGTGCCAGCAGCTCGAGGGGGCAAGGAGGCTACACCTTC. It specifies CASSSRGQGGYTF.

The chain couples TRBV6-6 to TRBJ2-7, with TRBD2 matching over 9 bases. The CDR3 length is 15 residues. The V and J ends lost 5 bases and 5 bases, in that order; junction bases with no gene match: 10. Germline CDR1 reads MNHNY; CDR2 reads SVGAGI (reference sequence). The CDR3 region has the DNA TGTGCCAGCAGTGCGGGGGGGAGGCGGGGGCACGAGCAGTACTTC. Translating it yields CASSAGGRRGHEQYF.

The chain joins TRBV5-4 to TRBJ1-1; D unresolved. The CDR3 runs to 14 residues. Germline V gene sequence: CDR1 SGHNT, CDR2 YYREEE (reference sequence). Between the trimmed V and J ends, which lost 2 bases and 1 base, there was a span of 9 bases. The CDR3 loop is CASSLQMGNTEAFF. The CDR3 DNA reads as TGTGCCAGCAGCTTACAGATGGGGAACACTGAAGCTTTCTTT.

This clone was seen a handful of times. The chain recombines TRBV7-9 with TRBJ1-1, with no clear D. Trimming left V 0 bases short and J 4 bases short, with 9 bases between. The CDR3 has 14 amino acids. Germline V CDR1 and CDR2: SEHNR, FQNEAQ (reference sequence). CDR3 in amino acids: CASSLALATTEAFF. CDR3 sequence (DNA): TGTGCCAGCAGCTTAGCTCTGGCCACCACTGAAGCTTTCTTT.

The chain uses TRBV6-1 and TRBJ2-1, with D perhaps matching TRBD1 (6 bases). V lost 4 bases, J lost 3 bases, and 10 bases lay in between. Per germline, CDR1 MNHNS and CDR2 SASEGT. This CDR3 is 14 amino acids long. The CDR3 protein is CASSAQGYYNEQFF. As DNA, the CDR3 is TGTGCCAGCAGTGCGCAGGGGTACTACAATGAGCAGTTCTTC.

The chain combines TRBV5-1 with TRBJ1-1, with D possibly being TRBD1 (5 bases). In germline, CDR1 is SGHRS, CDR2 YFSETQ. The CDR3 is made up of 12 amino acids. V shed 8 bases and J shed 5 bases, with 13 bases lying between them. The CDR3 is CARRGGWTEAFF. The CDR3 DNA sequence: TGCGCCAGGCGGGGGGGTTGGACTGAAGCTTTCTTT.

The V gene is TRBV11-1, the J gene TRBJ1-3; 7 bases agree with TRBD1. Germline-derived CDR1 and CDR2 are SGHAT and FQDESV (reference sequence). Trimming removed 5 bases from V and 1 base from J; junction bases left unmatched: 2. This CDR3 spans 14 amino acids. The CDR3 region is CASSQTGSGNTIYF. In nucleotides, the CDR3 is TGTGCCAGCAGCCAGACAGGGTCTGGAAACACCATATATTTT.

The chain is built from TRBV18 and TRBJ2-5, with 16 bases that match TRBD2. This CDR3 contains 19 residues. Germline CDR1 and CDR2: KGHSH and LQKENI. The J segment lost 0 bases and the V segment lost 0 bases, leaving 4 bases of the junction unmatched. The CDR3 reads CASSPPGLAGGPDQETQYF. CDR3 coding DNA: TGTGCCAGCTCACCACCGGGACTAGCGGGGGGGCCGGACCAAGAGACCCAGTACTTC.

The rearrangement joins TRBV9 to TRBJ2-1; TRBD1 aligns across 7 bases. Germline V gene data show CDR1 as SGDLS and CDR2 as YYNGEE. V lost 2 bases and J lost 1; bases outside the gene matches: 3. The CDR3 sequence is 15 residues long. CDR3 nucleotides: TGTGCCAGCAGCGTCGGGACAGTATCCTACAATGAGCAGTTCTTC. As protein: CASSVGTVSYNEQFF.

This clone was counted between two and nine times. The chain joins TRBV5-1 to TRBJ2-1; 7 nucleotides match TRBD2. J gave up 1 base and V 4 bases, and 5 bases lay outside the gene matches. This CDR3 has 15 residues. The germline V gene has CDR1 SGHRS and CDR2 YFSETQ. For the CDR3, the DNA is TGCGCCAGCAGCACTCCGGGACTATCCTACAATGAGCAGTTCTTC. The encoded protein is CASSTPGLSYNEQFF.

The chain recombines TRBV4-1 with TRBJ1-5; D is ambiguous. V was clipped by 2 bases and J by 6 bases, with 14 bases between them. Germline V gives CDR1 MGHRA, CDR2 YSYEKL. The CDR3 length is 15 residues. CDR3 loop: CASSQPGRVGQPQHF. As DNA, the CDR3 is TGCGCCAGCAGCCAACCCGGCCGGGTGGGTCAGCCCCAGCATTTT.

This clone came up a few times. The chain links TRBV15 to TRBJ1-2; 10 positions agree with TRBD1. The CDR3 sequence is 15 residues long. V was clipped by 1 base and J by 4 bases; unmatched bases: 3. The germline gives CDR1 LNHNV, CDR2 YYDKDF (reference sequence). In DNA, the CDR3 is TGTGCCACCAGCAGAGGACAGGGGGCCTTCTATGGCTACACCTTC. This sequence encodes CATSRGQGAFYGYTF.

The V gene is TRBV11-2, the J gene TRBJ2-7; TRBD2 might be the D (7 bases). The germline V and J ends were trimmed by 6 bases and 0 bases, with 15 bases remaining between them. This CDR3 is 15 amino acids long. Per germline, CDR1 SGHAT and CDR2 FQNNGV. Here the CDR3 reads CASSPLGGPSYEQYF. In DNA form, the CDR3 reads TGTGCCAGCAGTCCGCTCGGGGGGCCCTCCTACGAGCAGTACTTC.

As for this clone: Other DNA sequences of this sample code for an identical CDR3. This sequence joins TRBV19 and TRBJ2-5; D not resolved. This CDR3 spans 11 amino acids. Germline lookup yields CDR1 LNHDA and CDR2 SQIVND (reference sequence). Trimming removed 3 bases at V and 4 bases at J, with 3 bases between. CDR3 sequence (DNA): TGTGCCAGTAGTATTAGAGAGACCCAGTACTTC. Residues: CASSIRETQYF.

This clone appeared a few times. The gene calls are TRBV28 and TRBJ1-3; TRBD1 matches 11 bases. V was clipped by 3 bases and J by 5 bases; unmatched bases: 6. The CDR3 sequence is 16 residues long. Germline CDR1 MDHEN, CDR2 SYDVKM. CDR3 protein: CASSFQRTGGRNTIYF. The CDR3 DNA reads TGTGCCAGCAGTTTCCAAAGGACAGGGGGCAGAAACACCATATATTTT.

The chain employs TRBV10-1 and TRBJ2-5; tentative D call: TRBD2 (5 bases). The J call may be wrong; the DNA end is better matched by TRBJ2-7. Germline CDR1 WNHNN, CDR2 SYGVQD (reference sequence). This CDR3 has 15 residues. The CDR3 region has the DNA TGCGCCAGCAGTGACCAAGGACTGGCGTCCTACGAGCAGTACTTC. It translates to CASSDQGLASYEQYF.

This clone was seen more than once but under ten times. The chain recombines TRBV5-1 with TRBJ2-5; 7 bases line up with TRBD1. Germline V gene data show CDR1 as SGHRS and CDR2 as YFSETQ. The CDR3 has 13 amino acids. J lost 4 bases, V lost 4 bases, and 4 bases had no gene match. Here the CDR3 reads CASSRDRAETQYF. DNA of the CDR3: TGCGCCAGCAGCCGAGACAGGGCAGAGACCCAGTACTTC.

The J gene is TRBJ2-1, the V gene TRBV5-1, with TRBD1 matching over 7 bases. This CDR3 spans 14 amino acids. Trimming removed 2 bases from V and 3 bases from J; junction bases left unmatched: 2. The germline CDR1 and CDR2 sequences are SGHRS and YFSETQ. The CDR3 region has the DNA TGCGCCAGCAGCTTCCGGGACAGCTACAATGAGCAGTTCTTC. Its protein product is CASSFRDSYNEQFF.

This clone was counted only a few times. The chain combines TRBV7-8 with TRBJ1-1; D may be TRBD1 (5 bases). The CDR3 loop spans 15 amino acids. Germline V gene sequence: CDR1 SGHVS, CDR2 FQNEAQ. Deletions cut 1 base from V and 1 base from J, with 10 bases between. In DNA, the CDR3 is TGTGCCAGCAGCTTAGGAACAGGCGGGAACACTGAAGCTTTCTTT. This encodes CASSLGTGGNTEAFF.